This is a list of T cell receptor beta chains from one sample in a study of blood T cell repertoires in COVID-19. Sequencing was performed with immunoSEQ multiplex PCR; in TCRdb, only in-frame clones are kept and a portion is missing. The sample has 100,000 to 150,000 clones, around 81% seen once. The sample was peripheral blood. These receptors originate from a woman in her 50s with acute or convalescent COVID-19. CDR3s include the opening cysteine and the closing phenylalanine or tryptophan. Fields, in order: CDR3 protein, V gene, D gene. D genes are given only for firm matches.

CDR3 protein: CASSVSASGGYNEQFF
V gene: TRBV9
D gene: TRBD2

CDR3 protein: CASSRDRFGGANVLTF
V gene: TRBV5-4
D gene: -

CDR3 protein: CASRATGTETQYF
V gene: TRBV12-3/TRBV12-4
D gene: -

CDR3 protein: CAISAGTSGPYNEQFF
V gene: TRBV10-3
D gene: TRBD2

CDR3 protein: CASSLGLAGGSDTQYF
V gene: TRBV9
D gene: TRBD2

CDR3 protein: CSFRGLNYNEQFF
V gene: TRBV29-1
D gene: -

CDR3 protein: CASSESVQETQYF
V gene: TRBV2
D gene: -

CDR3 protein: CASSVGQGGNIQYF
V gene: TRBV9
D gene: -

CDR3 protein: CASSSSGPTYGEQFF
V gene: TRBV7-3
D gene: TRBD2

CDR3 protein: CAWTIARNTEAFF
V gene: TRBV30
D gene: -

CDR3 protein: CAWSNINEQFF
V gene: TRBV30
D gene: -

CDR3 protein: CASSQDSRAETQYF
V gene: TRBV4-2
D gene: -

CDR3 protein: CAWSEGQTISNYGYTF
V gene: TRBV30
D gene: TRBD1

CDR3 protein: CASSLTGYVSGEQYF
V gene: TRBV9
D gene: -

CDR3 protein: CASSHSMGLSSTDTQYF
V gene: TRBV4-2
D gene: -

CDR3 protein: CASSLGSVPQHF
V gene: TRBV11-3
D gene: -

CDR3 protein: CASSLPPGLEQFF
V gene: TRBV7-2
D gene: TRBD2

CDR3 protein: CATALDSQTSNYGYTF
V gene: TRBV10-3
D gene: -

CDR3 protein: CASSPLTGPTEAFF
V gene: TRBV18
D gene: TRBD1

CDR3 protein: CASSPLNQPQHF
V gene: TRBV7-2
D gene: -

CDR3 protein: CASTGGYGYTF
V gene: TRBV3-1/TRBV3-2
D gene: -

CDR3 protein: CASSLLGGGGYTF
V gene: TRBV27
D gene: TRBD1

CDR3 protein: CASRRGHTGELFF
V gene: TRBV7-9
D gene: -

CDR3 protein: CATSRGTGGSPLHF
V gene: TRBV15
D gene: TRBD1

CDR3 protein: CASRRDRNYGYTF
V gene: TRBV6-5
D gene: -

CDR3 protein: CASSPLGAATNEKLFF
V gene: TRBV14
D gene: -

CDR3 protein: CASSAQGTEAFF
V gene: TRBV9
D gene: -

CDR3 protein: CATGQGYGYTF
V gene: TRBV30
D gene: TRBD1

CDR3 protein: CASSLTTGNTIYF
V gene: TRBV7-9
D gene: -

CDR3 protein: CASSQVFNNGYTF
V gene: TRBV3-1/TRBV3-2
D gene: -

CDR3 protein: CASRLDRANTEAFF
V gene: TRBV5-8
D gene: TRBD1

CDR3 protein: CASSSLGGNEQFF
V gene: TRBV18
D gene: -

CDR3 protein: CASSLDGDSTDTQYF
V gene: TRBV7-3
D gene: -

CDR3 protein: CASRSGSPGGYTF
V gene: TRBV6-5
D gene: -

CDR3 protein: CAIPGVPVVHTEAFF
V gene: TRBV10-3
D gene: -

CDR3 protein: CASSPPGHYYGYTF
V gene: TRBV3-1/TRBV3-2
D gene: -

CDR3 protein: CASRSTGDTIYF
V gene: TRBV28
D gene: -

CDR3 protein: CASSEAPRGGEQYF
V gene: TRBV6-1
D gene: -

CDR3 protein: CASSSRTGSAFF
V gene: TRBV19
D gene: TRBD1

CDR3 protein: CASSATPDGTGVNEQFF
V gene: TRBV5-1
D gene: TRBD1

CDR3 protein: CASSFGQGTYGYTF
V gene: TRBV6-5
D gene: TRBD1

CDR3 protein: CASSSAGTGGTDTQYF
V gene: TRBV9
D gene: TRBD1

CDR3 protein: CASSDTGNPKAFF
V gene: TRBV7-3
D gene: -

CDR3 protein: CASSFWDRVRNEQFF
V gene: TRBV27
D gene: TRBD1

CDR3 protein: CASTDSGGGYEQFF
V gene: TRBV28
D gene: -

CDR3 protein: CASSPGTSAQETQYF
V gene: TRBV7-9
D gene: TRBD2

CDR3 protein: CASRASPGQGEDPNEKLFF
V gene: TRBV28
D gene: TRBD1

CDR3 protein: CASRGRDSYEQYF
V gene: TRBV10-2
D gene: -

CDR3 protein: CASSRGDRGVGTEAFF
V gene: TRBV5-8
D gene: TRBD1

CDR3 protein: CSAPKGGRNEQFF
V gene: TRBV29-1
D gene: TRBD2

CDR3 protein: CASNLGGARNTEAFF
V gene: TRBV5-4
D gene: TRBD1

CDR3 protein: CASTFFTGSNQPQHF
V gene: TRBV2
D gene: -

CDR3 protein: CASSQGRGSYGYTF
V gene: TRBV3-1/TRBV3-2
D gene: -

CDR3 protein: CASRVEGGREQYF
V gene: TRBV11-3
D gene: -

CDR3 protein: CAISGTGVHEQYF
V gene: TRBV10-3
D gene: TRBD1

CDR3 protein: CASSSGQPYNSPLHF
V gene: TRBV2
D gene: -

CDR3 protein: CASSLTGNTQYF
V gene: TRBV5-1
D gene: -